Listed here are 23 T cell receptor beta chains from one sample, sequenced in a study of graft-versus-host responses after intestinal transplantation. Their cognate antigens are unknown. The table came from immunoSEQ multiplex PCR; TCRdb's copy has only in-frame clones and leaves some out. The table lists around 100,000 clones, about 88% of them singletons, with about 0.95% in the top ten. The source was unstimulated CD4+ T cells sorted from spleen or lymph node cells, collected before transplant. These receptors originate from a human donor who was the organ donor for an intestinal transplant.

The chain uses TRBV10-2 and TRBJ1-6; no clear D. This CDR3 contains 13 residues. Germline assignment: CDR1 WSHSY and CDR2 SAAADI. V lost 7 bases, J lost 8 bases, and 12 bases lay in between. CDR3: CASTRTFDSPLHF. CDR3 coding DNA: TGCGCCAGCACCCGGACCTTCGATTCACCCCTCCACTTT.

The CDR3, as DNA: TGCGCCAGCAGCCAACGGACAGGACTGAACACTGAAGCTTTCTTT. As protein: CASSQRTGLNTEAFF. This chain connects TRBV4-1 to TRBJ1-1, with 7 positions matching TRBD1. The V gene's germline CDR1 is MGHRA and CDR2 YSYEKL. This CDR3 spans 15 amino acids. Trimming at V came to 2 bases and at J to 0 bases, leaving 3 bases not matched to a gene.

The genes are TRBV9 and TRBJ2-1; TRBD2 agrees at 9 bases. V was clipped by 1 base and J by 2 bases; unmatched bases: 4. Germline V CDR1 and CDR2: SGDLS, YYNGEE. The CDR3 consists of 16 residues. The CDR3 nucleotides read TGTGCCAGCAGCGTATCTAGCGGGGTAGCCTACAATGAGCAGTTCTTC. Residues: CASSVSSGVAYNEQFF.

The chain has TRBV6-4 and TRBJ1-4; 7 nucleotides match TRBD1. V was clipped by 6 bases and J by 2 bases; unmatched bases: 12. This CDR3 has 17 residues. The germline CDR1 and CDR2 sequences are MRHNA and SNTAGT. The chain's CDR3 is CASSHQDDRVTNEKLFF. DNA for the CDR3: TGTGCCAGCAGCCACCAAGACGACAGGGTGACTAATGAAAAACTGTTTTTT.

J is TRBJ2-3 and V is TRBV29-1; the D call may be TRBD1 or TRBD2 (5 bases each). The germline gives CDR1 SQVTM, CDR2 ANQGSEA. V lost 5 bases and J lost 2, with 11 bases in between. This CDR3 is 13 amino acids long. In DNA form, the CDR3 reads TGCAGCGTTAATTGGGACCACACAGATACGCAGTATTTT. Translating gives CSVNWDHTDTQYF.

As DNA, the CDR3 is TGCGCCAGCAGTCATTCAGGGCTGAAAAAGCAGTACTTC. This sequence encodes CASSHSGLKKQYF. The chain is built from TRBV23-1 and TRBJ2-7; perhaps TRBD1 as D (5 bases). TRBV23-1 is an ORF; its function is uncertain. CDR3 length equals 13 residues. Trimming left V 3 bases short and J 8 bases short, with 14 bases between.

The gene calls are TRBV7-2 and TRBJ1-2; D unclear. Germline CDR1 reads SGHTA; CDR2 reads FQGNSA. V was cut by 4 bases and J by 4 bases, with 7 bases left in between. This CDR3 has 12 amino acids. CDR3 coding DNA: TGTGCCAGCAGCTACCCGGGCTATGGCTACACCTTC. This gives the protein CASSYPGYGYTF.

V and J are TRBV6-1 and TRBJ2-1; 10 bases line up with TRBD1. Unmatched junction bases numbered 5, after V lost 5 bases and J lost 7 bases. Germline loops: CDR1 MNHNS, CDR2 SASEGT. The CDR3 extends over 14 amino acids. The CDR3 coding sequence is TGTGCCAGCAGTCCCCGACAGGGGGCTAATGAGCAGTTCTTC. Encoded protein: CASSPRQGANEQFF.

This clone showed up just a few times. V usage is TRBV11-2 and J usage is TRBJ1-3; the D gene is possibly TRBD1 (5 bases). CDR3 length: 17 residues. In germline, CDR1 is SGHAT, CDR2 FQNNGV. V was shortened by 5 bases and J by 3 bases, with 20 bases between the two germline ends. The CDR3 sequence is CASSRQLGHFIGNTIYF. The DNA for the CDR3 is TGTGCCAGCAGCCGCCAGCTAGGACACTTCATTGGAAACACCATATATTTT.

This clone was observed a handful of times. This chain links TRBV7-9 with TRBJ1-1, with a weak D call TRBD1 (6 bases). The germline V gene has CDR1 SEHNR and CDR2 FQNEAQ (reference sequence). CDR3 length: 15 amino acids. V gave up 2 bases and J gave up 3 bases, with 13 bases separating them. The CDR3 loop is CASSLNWGRDTEAFF. DNA for the CDR3: TGTGCCAGCAGCTTAAACTGGGGGCGGGACACTGAAGCTTTCTTT.

The chain has TRBV30 and TRBJ1-6; TRBD1 agrees at 9 bases. The germline V gene encodes CDR1 GTSNPN and CDR2 SVGIG (reference sequence). The V gene end was trimmed by 2 bases and the J gene end by 7 bases; junction bases not matched to a gene: 9. The CDR3 has 16 amino acids. This chain's CDR3 is CAWSNLAGTGNSPLHF. In DNA, the CDR3 is TGTGCCTGGAGTAACCTAGCCGGGACAGGGAATTCACCCCTCCACTTT. Full variable domain (rest looked up from reference TRBV30 and TRBJ1-6): SQTIHQWPATLVQPVGSPLSLECTVEGTSNPNLYWYRQAAGRGLQLLFYSVGIGQISSEVPQNLSASRPQDRQFILSSKKLLLSDSGFYLCAWSNLAGTGNSPLHFGNGTRLTVT.

The chain links TRBV7-8 to TRBJ2-5, with 7 bases fitting TRBD1. The better agreement between TRBJ2-7 and the DNA end casts doubt on the J call. Per germline, CDR1 SGHVS and CDR2 FQNEAQ. CDR3 length: 16 amino acids. The DNA for the CDR3 is TGTGCCAGCAGCTTTGCCTGGACAGGAGCGTCCGGCGAGCAGTACTTC. Encoded protein: CASSFAWTGASGEQYF.

This rearrangement joins TRBV4-1 to TRBJ1-2; TRBD1 aligns across 8 bases. This CDR3 contains 14 residues. Germline V gives CDR1 MGHRA, CDR2 YSYEKL. Trimming cost V 6 bases and J 4 bases; bases outside gene matches: 7. The CDR3 reads CASRRQGAGYGYTF. In nucleotides, the CDR3 is TGCGCCAGCAGGCGGCAGGGGGCGGGCTATGGCTACACCTTC.

The V gene is TRBV7-9, the J gene TRBJ1-1, with unresolved D. Germline values: CDR1 SEHNR, CDR2 FQNEAQ (reference sequence). V lost 0 bases and J lost 1, with 3 bases in between. The CDR3 has 13 residues. DNA for the CDR3: TGTGCCAGCAGCTTAGCCGCGAACACTGAAGCTTTCTTT. It is translated as CASSLAANTEAFF.

This sequence joins TRBV13 and TRBJ1-1; TRBD1 might be the D (6 bases). The CDR3 is 14 residues long. Germline lookup yields CDR1 PRHDT and CDR2 FYEKMQ (reference sequence). Deletions cut 4 bases from V and 0 bases from J, with 9 bases between. CDR3 bases: TGTGCCAGCAGCTCAGGACAGCTGAACACTGAAGCTTTCTTT. This sequence encodes CASSSGQLNTEAFF.

The chain has TRBV4-2 and TRBJ2-5, with 8 positions matching TRBD2. Germline V gene lookup returns CDR1 LGHNA and CDR2 YNFKEQ. The CDR3 is 15 residues long. The V and J ends lost 1 base and 4 bases, in that order; junction bases with no gene match: 5. The DNA for the CDR3 is TGTGCCAGCAGCCAAGCGGGGGGGCTCTCAGAGACCCAGTACTTC. Translating gives CASSQAGGLSETQYF.

Here the CDR3 reads CASRPAGSYEQYF. The CDR3 DNA sequence: TGTGCCAGCCGCCCAGCGGGCTCCTACGAGCAGTACTTC. V usage is TRBV6-5 and J usage is TRBJ2-7, with D perhaps TRBD2 (6 bases). The V gene lost 8 bases and the J gene lost 0 bases, with 11 bases spanning the gap. CDR3 length: 13 residues. CDR1 is MNHEY and CDR2 is SVGAGI in the germline V gene.

J is TRBJ2-5 and V is TRBV7-2, with D tentatively TRBD1 or TRBD2 (5 bases each). Germline lookup yields CDR1 SGHTA and CDR2 FQGNSA. The CDR3 contains 12 residues. The V end lost 5 bases, the J end lost 9 bases, and 13 bases lay between the germline ends. The CDR3 here is CASSRGLGAQYF. CDR3 sequence (DNA): TGTGCCAGCAGCCGCGGGCTGGGGGCCCAGTACTTC.

This clone showed up just once. This chain joins TRBV18 and TRBJ2-5; D uncertain. CDR3 size: 12 residues. V was pared by 4 bases and J by 0 bases, with 3 bases between. Germline V gives CDR1 KGHSH, CDR2 LQKENI. CDR3 sequence: CASSRYQETQYF. In DNA, the CDR3 is TGTGCCAGCTCACGATACCAAGAGACCCAGTACTTC.

This chain connects TRBV5-1 to TRBJ2-1; 8 nucleotides match TRBD2. The CDR3 runs 15 residues. V lost 4 bases to trimming and J lost 8 bases; unmatched junction nucleotides: 11. The V gene's germline CDR1 is SGHRS and CDR2 YFSETQ. The CDR3 region has the DNA TGCGCCAGCAGCGCGCTCGGGACTAGTGTCCATGAGCAGTTCTTC. It specifies CASSALGTSVHEQFF.

This chain's CDR3 is CASSYSQTSYEQYF. CDR3 bases: TGTGCCAGCAGTTACTCACAGACCTCCTACGAGCAGTACTTC. The genes are TRBV6-6 and TRBJ2-7; D is uncertain. Trimming removed 0 bases at V and 0 bases at J, with 6 bases between. The CDR3 runs to 14 residues. Germline values: CDR1 MNHNY, CDR2 SVGAGI (reference sequence).

The CDR3 DNA is TGTGCCAGCAGAGGGGGGCCAGGAGAGACCCAGTACTTC. Amino acids: CASRGGPGETQYF. The chain carries TRBV11-3 and TRBJ2-5; D is perhaps TRBD1 or TRBD2 (6 bases each). Germline CDR1 is SGHNT and CDR2 is YENEEA. This CDR3 has 13 residues. The V end lost 6 bases, the J end lost 4 bases, and 12 bases lay between the germline ends.

The chain recombines TRBV29-1 with TRBJ1-2; TRBD1 is a possible D gene (5 bases). Germline V gene data show CDR1 as SQVTM and CDR2 as ANQGSEA. This CDR3 comprises 12 residues. The V end was cut by 4 bases, the J end by 5 bases, with 11 bases between. The CDR3 DNA reads as TGCAGCGTTGGACCGGGGGGATATGGCTACACCTTC. This translates into CSVGPGGYGYTF. Supplemented by reference TRBV29-1 and TRBJ1-2, the full variable domain reads SAVISQKPSRDICQRGTSLTIQCQVDSQVTMMFWYRQQPGQSLTLIATANQGSEATYESGFVIDKFPISRPNLTFSTLTVSNMSPEDSSIYLCSVGPGGYGYTFGSGTRLTVV.